This is a list of T cell receptor beta chains from one sample in a study of T cell responses to AZD1222 COVID-19 vaccine. TCRdb's table, derived via immunoSEQ multiplex PCR, lists solely in-frame clones and lacks some. Among more than 150,000 clones listed, roughly 88% were seen once. The sequences come from peripheral blood, collected on day 0 of AZD1222 vaccination. These receptors came from an adult in good health. CDR3s include the opening cysteine and the closing phenylalanine or tryptophan. Fields, in order: J gene, V gene, CDR3 protein.

TRBJ2-2 TRBV28 CASSPMREDTGELFF
TRBJ2-7 TRBV27 CASSLSGRAHYEQYF
TRBJ2-1 TRBV3-1/TRBV3-2 CASSRGTEVNEQFF
TRBJ1-5 TRBV6-6 CASSYDGRNQPQHF
TRBJ2-2 TRBV19 CASSFVGRNTGELFF
TRBJ2-1 TRBV28 CAAFGSTSYNEQFF
TRBJ1-6 TRBV18 CASSQTEVPNSPLHF
TRBJ1-4 TRBV27 CASKYHTGGKLFF
TRBJ1-5 TRBV6-5 CASSYSSTGNQPQHF
TRBJ1-4 TRBV28 CASSFMGGKTNEKLFF
TRBJ2-4 TRBV29-1 CSALGWDREDIQYF
TRBJ2-4 TRBV6-6 CASSYPQGSKNIQYF
TRBJ1-3 TRBV19 CASSLFLGRNTIYF
TRBJ1-6 TRBV19 CASSMVESGSPLHF
TRBJ2-7 TRBV9 CASSVEGGGEQYF
TRBJ2-7 TRBV4-1 CASSPPTHDYEQYF
TRBJ1-2 TRBV10-3 CAIGGQGEDYGYTF
TRBJ1-2 TRBV29-1 CSVGPDGNYGYTF
TRBJ2-2 TRBV6-5 CASIIAGAGTGELFF
TRBJ2-5 TRBV7-3 CASSLSHREGETQYF
TRBJ1-1 TRBV19 CASSIDPHVGTEAFF
TRBJ2-1 TRBV7-9 CASSFFGTGAYNEQFF
TRBJ1-1 TRBV7-9 CASSSGQGRTEAFF
TRBJ1-1 TRBV7-6 CASSLDPMNTEAFF
TRBJ1-1 TRBV21-1 CASPGDRGLSNTEAFF
TRBJ1-5 TRBV2 CASTGLTISNQPQHF
TRBJ2-1 TRBV5-1 CASSLGATSGRGYNEQFF
TRBJ1-5 TRBV5-5 CASSLQDSNQPQHF